Sequencing of this TCR beta chain was carried out in a study of T-cell reconstitution after alpha-beta-depleted transplantation in children. Overall study results and limits: In some patients, recipient T cells and intrathymic progenitors surviving conditioning explained high day-60 diversity. T-cell counts and diversity at one year following transplant were attributed mainly to newly produced T cells. About two months after transplant, alpha-beta T cells reportedly came from several hundred expanded graft clones.

Molecular barcoding with unique molecular identifiers was used for the TCRbeta library. In TCRdb, the PCR reads were re-called with MiXCR into one record per CDR3 protein. The repertoire has around 100,000 distinct CDR3 sequences, about a tenth of them found once; the top ten carry around 34%. Trimming left V 5 bases short and J 0 bases short, with 14 bases between. This CDR3 spans 16 amino acids. CDR1 and CDR2 from the germline V gene are LNHDA and SQIVND (reference sequence). This clonotype has only a few counts. Antigen specificity is unknown. This clonotype was sampled from a boy between 2 and 10 years old with acute lymphoblastic leukemia, due to receive a stem cell transplant. The rearrangement joins TRBV19 to TRBJ2-1; TRBD2 is a possible D gene (6 bases). This material consisted of PBMCs, taken before TCRalphabeta/CD19-depleted stem cell transplant. CDR3 in DNA: TGTGCCAGTAGTCTTGGCGGGACGACCTCCTACAATGAGCAGTTCTTC. Its translation: CASSLGGTTSYNEQFF.